This TCR beta chain derives from a study of cytomegalovirus exposure and HLA in healthy donors. Study conclusions and caveats: It was assumed in the presence/absence analyses that sequencing depth was roughly uniform across donors.

PCR involved 60 Vbeta and 13 Jbeta primers. Repertoires were generated with immunoSEQ multiplex PCR, while TCRdb's copy carries only in-frame clones and drops some. Among about 190,000 clones listed, roughly 80% were seen once. The length of the CDR3 is 15 residues. Trimming removed 1 base from V and 9 bases from J; junction bases left unmatched: 3. Germline V gene lookup returns CDR1 SGHAT and CDR2 FQDESV (reference sequence). On this clone: Its antigen is as yet unknown.

This sequence joins TRBV11-1 and TRBJ2-1, with 13 nucleotides matching TRBD2. Sequencing was done on a sample of PBMCs. This receptor was taken from a woman aged 25-40 years in good health and CMV-seropositive. The CDR3 nucleotides read TGTGCCAGCAGCTTAGAAGGACTAGCGGGAGCTGAGCAGTTCTTC. Translated, it gives CASSLEGLAGAEQFF.